Included here is one T cell receptor (beta chain) sequence, with context. Its matching antigen is unknown. This entry comes from a study of T cells in localized non-small cell lung cancer. Points from the study as a whole: Exceeding tumor, uninvolved adjacent lung had the highest T cell clonality.

Germline-derived CDR1 and CDR2 are SNHLY and FYNNEI. CDR3 size: 16 residues. Trimming took 4 bases from V and 4 from J, leaving 17 bases between them. The method was immunoSEQ multiplex PCR; TCRdb's version includes in-frame clones alone and lacks a portion of them. The table shows 1,000 to 1,200 clones, with 15% to 20% occurring only once. The sequencing here drew on lung tumor tissue, taken before any cancer treatment. The chain couples TRBV2 to TRBJ2-1; tentatively, D is TRBD1 (7 bases). The sequence came from a woman aged 35 to 69 with stage II lung adenocarcinoma. This CDR3 is CASSGSGGSAYNEQFF. CDR3 sequence (DNA): TGTGCCAGCAGTGGGTCAGGGGGGTCCGCTTACAATGAGCAGTTCTTC.